This T cell receptor (beta chain) appears in the sequencing data of a study of blood T cell repertoires in COVID-19. Across the whole study: PBMCs, B-cell-depleted T cells, or T cells provided the cDNA or gDNA that made up the material.

V was pared by 6 bases and J by 4 bases, with 16 bases between. This CDR3 spans 14 amino acids. Germline values: CDR1 MNHEY, CDR2 SMNVEV (reference sequence). Per the original methods: Amplification from reference gene primers served as the basis for estimated nucleated cell counts. Sequencing was performed with immunoSEQ multiplex PCR; in TCRdb, only in-frame clones are kept and a portion is missing. The D gene and trimming were derived from the DNA, and the V and J assignments and clone size from that table. Of about 88,000 clones in the sample, 70% to 90% are singletons; the top ten hold about 2.7%.

The rearrangement links TRBV27 to TRBJ2-7; weak D call: TRBD1 (6 bases). This receptor was taken from an elderly woman with acute or convalescent COVID-19. Specimen: peripheral blood. The CDR3 loop reads CASSLLQGMYEQYF. The CDR3 DNA reads TGTGCCAGCAGCCTTCTTCAGGGGATGTACGAGCAGTACTTC.